This T cell receptor beta chain was recorded in a study of neurological immune-mediated disorders. This clonotype was detected many times. TCRdb itself ran the 5' RACE reads through MiXCR, one entry per CDR3 protein. The top ten hold 6% to 8% of the sample, which has about 29,000 distinct CDR3 sequences, roughly 12% seen once. This TCR was recovered from a man aged 55 to 70 in good health. The sequenced material came from PBMCs.

CDR3 amino acids: CASSVNRGDSPLHF. The CDR3 region has the DNA TGTGCCAGCAGTGTCAACAGGGGGGACTCACCCCTCCACTTT. The genes are TRBV27 and TRBJ1-6, with TRBD1 matching over 8 bases. The germline gives CDR1 MNHEY, CDR2 SMNVEV (reference sequence). The CDR3 covers 14 residues. Trimming took 5 bases from V and 10 from J; bases not matched to a gene: 7.